Listed here are 5 T cell receptor beta chains from one sample, sequenced in a study of blood T cell repertoires in COVID-19. Sequencing used immunoSEQ multiplex PCR; TCRdb keeps in-frame clones, though not all of them. The data contain 200,000 to 250,000 clones, around 85% of them singletons. Sequencing was performed on peripheral blood. The source is a woman aged 40-49 years with active or convalescent COVID-19.

CDR3 DNA sequence: TGTGCCAGCAGCTCACCCCGGGGGGGCACACGTACGCAGTATTTT. Translated, it gives CASSSPRGGTRTQYF. This chain links TRBV7-9 with TRBJ2-3, with 8 bases identical to TRBD2. Per germline, CDR1 SEHNR and CDR2 FQNEAQ (reference sequence). This CDR3 comprises 15 residues. V trimming: 4 bases; J trimming: 8 bases; junction bases outside the gene matches: 11. Drawing the rest from reference TRBV7-9 and TRBJ2-3, the complete variable domain is DTGVSQNPRHKITKRGQNVTFRCDPISEHNRLYWYRQTLGQGPEFLTYFQNEAQLEKSRLLSDRFSAERPKGSFSTLEIQRTEQGDSAMYLCASSSPRGGTRTQYFGPGTRLTVL.

The CDR3 DNA follows: TGTGCCAGCAGCGGGGACAGGGGCGGCGGCTACACCTTC. It translates to CASSGDRGGGYTF. The genes are TRBV9 and TRBJ1-2; 10 nucleotides line up with TRBD1. Germline loops: CDR1 SGDLS, CDR2 YYNGEE. With V trimmed by 3 bases and J by 8 bases, 4 bases remained unmatched. This CDR3 spans 13 amino acids.

The chain uses TRBV28 and TRBJ1-4, with 7 nucleotides matching TRBD1. The CDR3 length is 13 residues. J gave up 7 bases and V 8 bases, and 7 bases lay outside the gene matches. CDR1 is MDHEN, CDR2 SYDVKM, per germline. CDR3 in DNA: TGTGCCAGCTTTGACAGGGCTAGTGAAAAACTGTTTTTT. It yields the protein CASFDRASEKLFF.

V is TRBV4-1 and J is TRBJ1-5; D remains unclear. CDR1 and CDR2 (germline): MGHRA, YSYEKL. The V gene lost 1 base and the J gene lost 0 bases, with 10 bases spanning the gap. This CDR3 region has 16 residues. CDR3 bases: TGCGCCAGCAGCCAAGTTGAGGCGAGTAGCAATCAGCCCCAGCATTTT. Amino acids: CASSQVEASSNQPQHF.

This clone was seen a single time. The rearrangement links TRBV27 to TRBJ2-7, with TRBD1 as a possible D gene (5 bases). This CDR3 has 13 residues. Between the trimmed V and J ends, which lost 9 bases and 6 bases, there was a span of 18 bases. CDR1 MNHEY and CDR2 SMNVEV come from the germline V gene (reference sequence). The CDR3 DNA sequence: TGTGCCAGTTCTTGGGGCAGGCGTACCGAGCAGTACTTC. Translating it yields CASSWGRRTEQYF.